These 21 T cell receptor beta chains share one sample of origin, sequenced in a study of response to subunit inactivated influenza vaccine. TCRdb analysed the RT-PCR reads with MiXCR anew, one entry per CDR3 protein. The sample contains more than 400,000 distinct CDR3 sequences, over 9.5% of which appear only once. The sequencing used PBMCs from blood, collected roughly 6 weeks after vaccination. Receptors were obtained from a man aged 50 or older who received an inactivated influenza vaccine.

A note on this clonotype: Its ends do not fully match the called genes, so a read error is possible. The rearrangement uses TRBV4-3 and TRBJ2-3, with TRBD2 matching 9 bases. Per germline, CDR1 LGHNA and CDR2 YSLEER. This CDR3 is 15 amino acids long. This chain's CDR3 is CASSPEGTSRDTQYF. As DNA, the CDR3 is TGCGCCAGCAGCCCTGAGGGGACTAGCAGAGATACGCAGTATTTT.

This clonotype was found a few times. This rearrangement joins TRBV15 to TRBJ2-5, with a tentative D call TRBD1 (7 bases). CDR1 is LNHNV, CDR2 YYDKDF, per germline (reference sequence). V was cut by 4 bases and J by 1 base, with 13 bases left in between. CDR3 size: 15 residues. The CDR3 reads CATSKNRGLQETQYF. The CDR3 nucleotides are TGTGCCACCAGCAAAAACAGGGGACTCCAAGAGACCCAGTACTTC.

This clonotype was found a few times. The rearrangement uses TRBV20-1 and TRBJ2-3; D call uncertain. From germline, CDR1 is DFQATT and CDR2 SNEGSKA (reference sequence). The CDR3 spans 13 residues. V lost 7 bases and J 1 base, leaving 12 bases between the germline ends. The CDR3 sequence is CSGTGPGTDTQYF. CDR3 DNA: TGCAGTGGAACCGGTCCCGGCACAGATACGCAGTATTTT.

This clonotype occurred once. This sequence joins TRBV28 and TRBJ2-5; 7 bases are a match to TRBD1. This CDR3 has 17 amino acids. Germline values: CDR1 MDHEN, CDR2 SYDVKM. The ends lost 6 bases at V and 3 bases at J; junction bases unmatched: 16. CDR3 protein: CASRPSGTEAGKETQYF. CDR3 DNA: TGTGCCAGCAGACCCTCAGGGACAGAGGCAGGAAAAGAGACCCAGTACTTC.

This rearrangement joins TRBV7-6 to TRBJ2-5; D is perhaps TRBD2 (6 bases). The CDR3 covers 17 residues. The V end was cut by 5 bases, the J end by 4 bases, with 23 bases between. Looked up from germline, CDR1 is SGHVS and CDR2 is FNYEAQ. CDR3 bases: TGTGCCAGCAGCCCCGGGACTTTCCACACCCTCTCAGAGACCCAGTACTTC. It encodes CASSPGTFHTLSETQYF.

This clonotype has just a few counts. The rearrangement links TRBV12-3 or TRBV12-4 to TRBJ2-2; D is uncertain. The V gene lost 3 bases and the J gene lost 4 bases, with 12 bases spanning the gap. The CDR3 runs to 15 residues. The CDR3 DNA follows: TGTGCCAGCAGTTTCGGACGAGCCACCACCGGGGAGCTGTTTTTT. Encoded protein: CASSFGRATTGELFF.

The V and J genes are TRBV20-1 and TRBJ2-7; 12 nucleotides line up with TRBD1. CDR1 is DFQATT, CDR2 SNEGSKA, per germline (reference sequence). This CDR3 spans 14 amino acids. The CDR3 DNA follows: TGCAGGGCTCGGGACAGGGGGCACTCCTACGAGCAGTACTTC. It codes for CRARDRGHSYEQYF.

The rearrangement uses TRBV10-3 and TRBJ2-3; 8 bases are shared with TRBD2. Germline CDR1 ENHRY, CDR2 SYGVKD. V gave up 3 bases and J gave up 5 bases; unmatched junction bases: 1. CDR3 length equals 13 residues. The CDR3 DNA reads as TGTGCCATCAGTGACCTAGCGGGAGATACGCAGTATTTT. This codes for CAISDLAGDTQYF.

V gene TRBV29-1 combines with J gene TRBJ2-7; D might be TRBD1 or TRBD2, each matching 6 bases. Trimming removed 5 bases at V and 3 bases at J, with 14 bases between. The length of the CDR3 is 13 residues. Germline lookup yields CDR1 SQVTM and CDR2 ANQGSEA. The CDR3 sequence is CSVSYGGNYEQYF. The DNA of the CDR3 is TGCAGCGTTTCCTACGGGGGCAACTACGAGCAGTACTTC.

This clonotype showed up many times. V and J are TRBV7-9 and TRBJ2-3; TRBD2 matches at 8 bases. Germline CDR1 and CDR2: SEHNR and FQNEAQ (reference sequence). The CDR3 extends over 16 amino acids. Trimming at V came to 5 bases and at J to 4 bases, leaving 11 bases not matched to a gene. CDR3 nucleotide sequence: TGTGCCAGCAGCGTCACTCACCCCGGGGGGGCAGATACGCAGTATTTT. Encoded protein: CASSVTHPGGADTQYF.

This clonotype was found once. The J gene is TRBJ2-3, the V gene TRBV20-1; tentatively, D is TRBD2 (6 bases). V was trimmed by 3 bases and J by 2 bases, leaving 12 bases between them. The CDR3 sequence is 14 residues long. The germline V gene encodes CDR1 DFQATT and CDR2 SNEGSKA (reference sequence). The CDR3 reads CSASKAGFTDTQYF. For the CDR3, the DNA is TGCAGTGCTAGTAAGGCGGGATTCACAGATACGCAGTATTTT.

The rearrangement links TRBV11-2 to TRBJ2-7; D gene unclear. CDR3 size: 17 residues. In germline, CDR1 is SGHAT, CDR2 FQNNGV. Trimming stripped 2 bases from V and 2 bases from J, with 19 bases between. The CDR3 is CASSLINWTGPTYEQYF. The CDR3 bases are TGTGCCAGCAGCTTAATCAATTGGACGGGCCCAACCTACGAGCAGTACTTC.

There are a few counts of this clonotype. The chain has TRBV6-1 and TRBJ2-3; no reliable D call. The CDR3 consists of 16 residues. Germline V gene data show CDR1 as MNHNS and CDR2 as SASEGT. Trimming removed 5 bases at V and 2 bases at J, with 17 bases between. CDR3 amino acids: CASSPPRWSPTDTQYF. The CDR3 region has the DNA TGTGCCAGCAGTCCACCTAGGTGGTCCCCCACAGATACGCAGTATTTT.

This clonotype was found many times. The chain uses TRBV7-2 and TRBJ2-1, with 14 bases fitting TRBD2. Looked up from germline, CDR1 is SGHTA and CDR2 is FQGNSA. J gave up 16 bases and V 1 base, and 3 bases lay outside the gene matches. The CDR3 consists of 13 residues. CDR3 sequence (DNA): TGTGCCAGCAGCTTAGTCGGGACTAGCGGGGGCTTCTTC. Translated: CASSLVGTSGGFF.

The genes are TRBV12-3 or TRBV12-4 and TRBJ2-7; maybe TRBD1 (5 bases). This CDR3 spans 13 amino acids. Deletions cut 5 bases from V and 4 bases from J, with 12 bases between. The CDR3 DNA follows: TGTGCCAGCAGTCCCCCAGGGTGGTACGAGCAGTACTTC. Its protein is CASSPPGWYEQYF.

The chain carries TRBV2 and TRBJ1-5; D remains unclear. CDR1 SNHLY and CDR2 FYNNEI come from the germline V gene. There are 14 residues in the CDR3. V lost 8 bases and J lost 0, with 11 bases in between. As DNA, the CDR3 is TGTGCCAGCGCTGACTATGATAGCAATCAGCCCCAGCATTTT. It encodes CASADYDSNQPQHF.

The chain couples TRBV12-3 or TRBV12-4 to TRBJ2-5; unclear D gene. CDR3 size: 14 residues. Trimming took off 3 bases at V and 4 bases at J, with 12 bases between the two ends. The CDR3 sequence: CASSFRESGETQYF. The CDR3 coding sequence is TGTGCCAGCAGTTTCCGAGAGTCAGGAGAGACCCAGTACTTC.

This clonotype was counted between two and nine times. V usage is TRBV11-2 and J usage is TRBJ2-2; 10 nucleotides align to TRBD1. CDR1 and CDR2 from the germline V gene are SGHAT and FQNNGV. This CDR3 comprises 16 residues. The V segment lost 1 base and the J segment 5 bases; nucleotides outside the gene matches: 4. The CDR3 region is CASSLGDRGWTGELFF. As DNA, the CDR3 is TGTGCCAGCAGCTTAGGGGACAGGGGATGGACCGGGGAGCTGTTTTTT.

This clonotype was detected only a few times. The genes are TRBV4-3 and TRBJ2-2, with 7 bases matching TRBD1. CDR1 LGHNA and CDR2 YSLEER come from the germline V gene. V lost 1 base and J lost 1; bases outside the gene matches: 3. The CDR3 is 16 amino acids. CDR3 in amino acids: CASSQGNRGNTGELFF. The CDR3 coding sequence is TGCGCCAGCAGCCAAGGCAACAGGGGGAACACCGGGGAGCTGTTTTTT.

Ten or more counts support this clonotype. The chain combines TRBV5-1 with TRBJ2-2; 9 nucleotides match TRBD1. V lost 7 bases to trimming and J lost 1 base; unmatched junction nucleotides: 8. Germline CDR1 reads SGHRS; CDR2 reads YFSETQ. The CDR3 contains 16 residues. CDR3 DNA sequence: TGCGCCAGCGGACAGGGGACCTTTATGAACACCGGGGAGCTGTTTTTT. It specifies CASGQGTFMNTGELFF.

V gene TRBV15 combines with J gene TRBJ2-1, with 9 bases fitting TRBD1. Germline CDR1 and CDR2: LNHNV and YYDKDF (reference sequence). The CDR3 length is 16 residues. V gave up 7 bases and J gave up 9 bases; unmatched junction bases: 16. CDR3 coding DNA: TGTGCCACCACAACAGGGATACAGGGGGCTGAAGGTGAGCAGTTCTTC. Its protein product is CATTTGIQGAEGEQFF. The whole variable domain, filled in from reference TRBV15 and TRBJ2-1, reads DAMVIQNPRYQVTQFGKPVTLSCSQTLNHNVMYWYQQKSSQAPKLLFHYYDKDFNNEADTPDNFQSRRPNTSFCFLDIRSPGLGDTAMYLCATTTGIQGAEGEQFFGPGTRLTVL.